What follows is one T cell receptor beta chain and its context. Antigen unknown. The data stem from a study of T cell clones after liver transplantation. Study in general: Post-transplant blood was tracked for graft-donor-reactive T cell clones identified in a pre-transplant mixed lymphocyte reaction. Findings and limits, study-wide: Small, mixed patient groups and varying post-transplant times limit these conclusions.

Produced via immunoSEQ multiplex PCR; TCRdb's table is partial and in-frame only. In the table there are around 100,000 clones, roughly four fifths of which are singletons. Germline V gene data show CDR1 as SGHDN and CDR2 as FVKESK. Trimming left V 3 bases short and J 5 bases short, with 19 bases between. This CDR3 is built from 16 residues. The chain carries TRBV14 and TRBJ2-5; D is undetermined. This sequence was found in a human donor who received a liver transplant. This specimen consisted of CD4+ T cells from blood, obtained before liver transplant. The CDR3: CASSQIRIFGLETQYF. The CDR3 bases are TGTGCCAGCAGCCAGATTAGGATTTTCGGATTGGAGACCCAGTACTTC.